These T cell receptor beta chains were read from a single sample in a study of blood T cell repertoires in COVID-19. Sequencing used immunoSEQ multiplex PCR; TCRdb keeps in-frame clones, though not all of them. Here the sample spans about 300,000 clones, approximately 83% being singletons. Material for sequencing was PBMCs or T cells enriched from blood (not recorded which). These TCRs come from a young man who had recovered from COVID-19. The CDR3 runs from the conserved cysteine through the conserved F or W. The order of the fields is J gene, V gene, D gene, clone size, CDR3 protein, CDR3 DNA. A D gene is named only where the DNA matches it firmly. The size of a clone is reported for some rows only, either as once, few or many, or as a class for expanded clones.

>TRBJ2-5|TRBV9|TRBD2|.
CASSERGGWETQYF
TGTGCCAGCAGCGAGCGGGGGGGCTGGGAGACCCAGTACTTC
>TRBJ1-1|TRBV12-3/TRBV12-4|.|.
CASNLYRDTEAFF
TGTGCCAGCAATCTATACCGGGACACTGAAGCTTTCTTT
>TRBJ1-2|TRBV10-2|TRBD1|once
CASSGWDDREKNYGYTF
TGCGCCAGCAGCGGATGGGACGACAGGGAAAAGAACTATGGCTACACCTTC
>TRBJ2-1|TRBV10-3|TRBD1|.
CAISESRGLMNNEQFF
TGTGCCATCAGTGAGTCCAGGGGGCTAATGAACAATGAGCAGTTCTTC
>TRBJ1-2|TRBV30|.|.
CAWSEGVSFYGYTF
TGTGCCTGGAGTGAGGGGGTCTCTTTCTATGGCTACACCTTC
>TRBJ2-1|TRBV24-1|.|.
CATSDPRSYNEQFF
TGTGCCACCAGTGACCCTCGGAGTTACAATGAGCAGTTCTTC
>TRBJ1-1|TRBV7-8|.|.
CASSLAGGAGAMNTEAFF
TGTGCCAGCAGCTTAGCGGGGGGGGCAGGGGCTATGAACACTGAAGCTTTCTTT
>TRBJ2-5|TRBV2|TRBD1|.
CASSEFMGQGRETQYF
TGTGCCAGCAGTGAATTTATGGGACAGGGGCGAGAGACCCAGTACTTC
>TRBJ1-2|TRBV2|.|.
CASCSAAYGYTF
TGTGCCAGCTGTTCGGCGGCTTATGGCTACACCTTC
>TRBJ1-2|TRBV6-1|.|.
CASSEAQAGGYGYTF
TGTGCCAGCAGTGAAGCACAAGCCGGGGGGTATGGCTACACCTTC
>TRBJ1-1|TRBV13|.|.
CASSLARDTEAFF
TGTGCCAGCAGCTTGGCGAGGGACACTGAAGCTTTCTTT
>TRBJ1-5|TRBV7-9|.|.
CASSWTSNQPQHF
TGTGCCAGCAGCTGGACATCAAATCAGCCCCAGCATTTT
>TRBJ2-7|TRBV9|TRBD1|.
CASSAEDRSYEQYF
TGTGCCAGCAGCGCGGAGGACAGGAGCTACGAGCAGTACTTC
>TRBJ1-2|TRBV12-3/TRBV12-4|.|.
CASSLNQIYGYTF
TGTGCCAGCAGTTTGAATCAGATTTATGGCTACACCTTC
>TRBJ1-3|TRBV4-2|.|.
CASSQEIRASGNTIYF
TGTGCCAGCAGCCAAGAGATCCGCGCCTCTGGAAACACCATATATTTT
>TRBJ2-7|TRBV5-1|TRBD2|.
CASSLASGAGEQYF
TGCGCCAGCAGCTTGGCGAGCGGGGCGGGCGAGCAGTACTTC
>TRBJ1-2|TRBV11-2|.|.
CASSPNNYGYTF
TGTGCCAGCAGCCCTAATAACTATGGCTACACCTTC
>TRBJ2-3|TRBV7-9|TRBD2|.
CASRGLAVSTDTQYF
TGTGCCAGCAGGGGACTAGCGGTGAGCACAGATACGCAGTATTTT
>TRBJ2-3|TRBV10-2|.|.
CASSVRDIPVVTDTQYF
TGCGCCAGCAGTGTCCGGGACATTCCTGTCGTCACAGATACGCAGTATTTT
>TRBJ1-1|TRBV15|.|few
CATSRGGLFRRTMNTEAFF
TGTGCCACCAGCAGAGGTGGTCTTTTCAGGCGAACAATGAACACTGAAGCTTTCTTT
>TRBJ2-2|TRBV7-9|.|.
CASSLVWPNTGELFF
TGTGCCAGCAGCTTAGTGTGGCCCAACACCGGGGAGCTGTTTTTT
>TRBJ1-1|TRBV4-3|.|.
CASSQDAWQAEAFF
TGCGCCAGCAGCCAAGATGCCTGGCAGGCAGAAGCTTTCTTT
>TRBJ1-6|TRBV7-2|TRBD1|.
CASSATPQGYNSPLHF
TGTGCCAGCAGCGCGACCCCACAGGGGTATAATTCACCCCTCCACTTT
>TRBJ1-2|TRBV19|TRBD1|once
CASSPGQLIYGYTF
TGTGCCAGTAGCCCGGGACAGCTTATATATGGCTACACCTTC
>TRBJ2-7|TRBV24-1|.|.
CATSQTSHEQYF
TGTGCCACCTCCCAGACTAGTCACGAGCAGTACTTC
>TRBJ1-2|TRBV9|.|.
CASSVERGPVLNYGYTF
TGTGCCAGCAGCGTAGAAAGGGGCCCAGTCCTTAACTATGGCTACACCTTC
>TRBJ1-6|TRBV10-3|TRBD1|few
CAISGTGIRSPLHF
TGTGCCATCAGTGGGACAGGGATACGGTCACCCCTCCACTTT
>TRBJ1-2|TRBV4-1|.|.
CASSQDMEQWGYTF
TGCGCCAGCAGCCAAGACATGGAGCAATGGGGCTACACCTTC
>TRBJ2-7|TRBV5-6|.|.
CASSQLDSYEQYF
TGTGCCAGCAGCCAATTAGACAGCTACGAGCAGTACTTC
>TRBJ1-4|TRBV2|.|.
CASRGPNEKLFF
TGTGCCAGCAGGGGGCCTAATGAAAAACTGTTTTTT
>TRBJ1-5|TRBV7-2|.|.
CASSLRSNQPQHF
TGTGCCAGCAGCCTCCGGAGCAATCAGCCCCAGCATTTT
>TRBJ2-2|TRBV2|TRBD2|.
CASSAEAGASGELFF
TGTGCCAGCAGTGCCGAAGCGGGGGCTAGCGGGGAGCTGTTTTTT
>TRBJ2-3|TRBV2|.|.
CASSEAGGRIFTDTQYF
TGTGCCAGCAGTGAAGCGGGAGGCAGAATTTTCACAGATACGCAGTATTTT
>TRBJ1-1|TRBV7-2|.|.
CASSLSATNTEAFF
TGTGCCAGCAGCTTAAGCGCAACGAACACTGAAGCTTTCTTT
>TRBJ2-7|TRBV6-5|TRBD1|.
CASARDRREQYF
TGTGCCAGCGCCAGGGACAGAAGGGAGCAGTACTTC
>TRBJ2-1|TRBV6-1|.|once
CASSEWAGEGIYNEQFF
TGTGCCAGCAGTGAGTGGGCAGGGGAGGGTATCTACAATGAGCAGTTCTTC
>TRBJ1-1|TRBV7-2|.|once
CASSLLRNTEAFF
TGTGCCAGCAGCTTATTGAGGAACACTGAAGCTTTCTTT
>TRBJ1-1|TRBV4-3|.|.
CASSQVGRDTEAFF
TGCGCCAGCAGCCAAGTGGGCAGGGACACTGAAGCTTTCTTT
>TRBJ2-1|TRBV27|.|.
CASSLYRGHEQFF
TGTGCCAGCAGTTTATATAGAGGCCATGAGCAGTTCTTC
>TRBJ1-2|TRBV7-6|TRBD1|.
CASSPRADRGYGYTF
TGTGCCAGCAGCCCCCGGGCTGACAGGGGTTATGGCTACACCTTC
>TRBJ2-7|TRBV7-6|TRBD2|.
CASSFGTSGFSYEQYF
TGTGCCAGCAGCTTTGGAACTAGCGGATTCTCCTACGAGCAGTACTTC
>TRBJ2-3|TRBV29-1|.|.
CSVEGEGRFVDTQYF
TGCAGCGTTGAGGGTGAGGGCCGATTTGTAGATACGCAGTATTTT
>TRBJ1-1|TRBV9|.|.
CASSVTTGGLGTEAFF
TGTGCCAGCAGCGTAACGACCGGGGGTTTGGGCACTGAAGCTTTCTTT
>TRBJ1-5|TRBV6-2/TRBV6-3|.|.
CASSDLYRPGNQPQHF
TGTGCCAGTAGCGATTTGTACAGACCTGGCAATCAGCCCCAGCATTTT
>TRBJ1-1|TRBV2|.|few
CASSETVMMNTEAFF
TGTGCCAGCAGTGAAACAGTTATGATGAACACTGAAGCTTTCTTT
>TRBJ2-3|TRBV5-4|.|once
CASSLDGRRTDTQYF
TGTGCCAGCAGCTTGGATGGGAGACGGACAGATACGCAGTATTTT
>TRBJ2-3|TRBV6-1|TRBD1|.
CASSEWTGKVTQYF
TGTGCCAGCAGTGAATGGACAGGGAAGGTTACGCAGTATTTT
>TRBJ1-2|TRBV5-4|.|.
CASSLEDSLLVGGYTF
TGTGCCAGCAGCTTGGAAGACAGCCTGCTTGTTGGAGGCTACACCTTC
>TRBJ1-1|TRBV2|TRBD1|once
CASSGDRGNTEAFF
TGTGCCAGCAGTGGGGACAGGGGGAACACTGAAGCTTTCTTT
>TRBJ1-3|TRBV15|.|.
CATSRESGAVGNTIYF
TGTGCCACCAGCAGAGAATCAGGGGCGGTTGGAAACACCATATATTTT
>TRBJ1-1|TRBV7-9|.|.
CASSLSPIWNTEAFF
TGTGCCAGCAGCTTATCCCCAATTTGGAACACTGAAGCTTTCTTT
>TRBJ1-3|TRBV4-3|.|.
CASSQVLTGRSGNTIYF
TGCGCCAGCAGCCAAGTCTTAACAGGCCGCTCTGGAAACACCATATATTTT
>TRBJ2-7|TRBV3-1/TRBV3-2|.|.
CASSQVSEQYF
TGTGCCAGCAGCCAAGTGAGCGAGCAGTACTTC
>TRBJ2-1|TRBV10-1|TRBD2|.
CASSGTSGGAYNEQFF
TGCGCCAGCAGTGGGACTAGCGGGGGGGCCTACAATGAGCAGTTCTTC